This passage covers 2 T cell receptor beta chains from one sample sequenced in a study of beta chain features in type 1 diabetes. General study findings and limits: Patients with Type 1 diabetes showed moderately but significantly shorter TCRB CDR3s in all four CD4+ subsets.

The antigens these receptors bind are not known. What was sequenced were expressed TCRB transcripts, since all of the isolated RNA had been reverse transcribed. Produced via immunoSEQ multiplex PCR; TCRdb's table is partial and in-frame only. The repertoire holds hundreds of thousands of clones, with about 14% as singletons. The sample taken for sequencing was naive CD4+ T cells from blood. Receptors were obtained from a man between 18 and 29 years old with type 1 diabetes.

The rearrangement uses TRBV6-5 and TRBJ1-2, with TRBD1 identical over 7 bases. This CDR3 has 11 residues. V lost 4 bases and J lost 12; bases outside the gene matches: 5. The germline CDR1 and CDR2 sequences are MNHEY and SVGAGI. This CDR3 reads CASSSGTEHTF. Here the CDR3 DNA reads TGTGCCAGCAGTTCGGGGACAGAGCACACCTTC.

This clone turned up a few times. The chain carries TRBV30 and TRBJ1-2; D not certain. Trimming removed 0 bases from V and 0 bases from J, with 11 bases in between. This CDR3 is built from 15 residues. Germline CDR1 reads GTSNPN; CDR2 reads SVGIG (reference sequence). The CDR3: CAWSVNSLANYGYTF. Written as DNA, the CDR3 is TGTGCCTGGAGTGTGAACAGTTTAGCTAACTATGGCTACACCTTC.